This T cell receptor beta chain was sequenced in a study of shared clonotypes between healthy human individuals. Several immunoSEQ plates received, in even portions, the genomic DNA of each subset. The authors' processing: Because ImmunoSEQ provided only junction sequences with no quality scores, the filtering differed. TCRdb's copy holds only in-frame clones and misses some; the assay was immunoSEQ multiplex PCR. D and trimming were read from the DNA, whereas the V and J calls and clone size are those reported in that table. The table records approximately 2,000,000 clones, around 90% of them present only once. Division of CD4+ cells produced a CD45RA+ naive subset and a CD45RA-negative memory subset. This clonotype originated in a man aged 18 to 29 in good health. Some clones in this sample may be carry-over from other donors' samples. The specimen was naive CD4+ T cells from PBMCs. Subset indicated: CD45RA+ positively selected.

The DNA of the CDR3 is TGTGCCAGCAGCTTATCTGGAGCGGGAGATGAAGAGCAGTACTTC. Protein product: CASSLSGAGDEEQYF. V gene TRBV11-3 combines with J gene TRBJ2-7, with 8 nucleotides matching TRBD2. Per the germline V gene, CDR1 is SGHNT and CDR2 is YENEEA. V trimming: 2 bases; J trimming: 7 bases; junction bases outside the gene matches: 10. This CDR3 is 15 amino acids long. Full variable domain (remainder filled in from reference TRBV11-3 and TRBJ2-7): EAGVVQSPRYKIIEKKQPVAFWCNPISGHNTLYWYLQNLGQGPELLIRYENEEAVDDSQLPKDRFSAERLKGVDSTLKIQPAELGDSAVYLCASSLSGAGDEEQYFGPGTRLTVT.